This paragraph reports one T cell receptor beta chain. This clonotype was detected only a few times. Its antigen is currently not known. No qualities accompany the bases; no much larger clone lies one base away. In the paper's terms, the time point label means: patch test 3, about 24 weeks after DPC sensitization. The sample's treatment or condition label, decoded: therapeutic diphenylcyclopropenone sensitization with weekly scalp DPC. Blood at each patch-test visit was drawn before the patch test was applied. To be eligible, patients had to be aged 18 to 70, diagnosed with alopecia and judged suitable for DPC therapy, while pregnant patients were excluded. Total RNA was extracted from unfractionated whole blood collected in Tempus Blood RNA tubes. This record belongs to a study of human T cells and chemical hapten exposure (dated by TCRdb to the early 2020s). Regarding the research as a whole: For sensitization, 2% DPC in acetone was applied to a roughly 2 cm by roughly 2 cm area of upper inner arm skin. Throughout the roughly 23-week study period, patients were also given weekly therapeutic DPC doses on the scalp. Patch testing was performed on the upper back with Finn chambers containing 0.01% DPC, and the patch tests were scored after 6 days according to International Contact Dermatitis Research Group standards. The patient cohort, mostly female, included alopecia areata with under or over 50% scalp involvement, alopecia totalis and alopecia universalis. The libraries were sequenced as a pool, and the TCR yield per sample differed mostly because of small variations in library volumes within the pool. This study followed changes in the peripheral blood TCR repertoire in vivo during primary and secondary sensitization of alopecia patients to the hapten diphenylcyclopropenone (DPC). Blood samples were taken from patients before sensitization (week 0) and at 2, 6 and about 24 weeks after DPC sensitization. Twenty-nine alopecia patients provided blood for TCR sequencing at one to four time points (pre-sensitization, 2, 6 and 24 weeks). Findings and caveats that apply to the study as a whole: DPC sensitization did not change the number of TCRs with a frequency above 1 in 1000, and there was no evidence of changes in global repertoire structure. Because every patient had alopecia, a presumed autoimmune disease, the patients' immune response might differ from that of healthy individuals. Repeated subsampling changed both the strength of the expansion versus patch-test correlation and the threshold at which that correlation became significant. Expanded TCRs formed significantly more large CDR3 similarity clusters than pre-sensitization or healthy control sets, consistent with antigen-driven responses. Patch test score correlated positively with the number of PT1 expanded TCRs, reaching significance at thresholds 8, 16 and 32 but not at 4.

V is clipped by 0 bases and J by 0 bases, and the sequence between their germline boundaries is 7 bases long. The CDR3 goes from the cysteine to the phenylalanine over 15 residues. Kept here is only the CDR3 DNA, which spans 45 bases and is read in frame from base 1. Via the germline V gene, CDR1 is MNHEY and CDR2 SVGEGT. The library was made by RACE. Sequencing instrument: NextSeq 500. During library preparation, unique molecular identifiers were attached to individual cDNA molecules so that TCRs could be counted in a quantitative, reproducible way. From each blood RNA sample, both TCR alpha and TCR beta chains were sequenced. The authors processed their data as follows. Samples had a median of roughly 91,000 TCRs, with a range from roughly 23,224 to 700,000. The Decombinator software suite was used to annotate the V, J and CDR3 of the TCR reads. For the PS versus PT1 abundance plots, all samples were subsampled to the same number of TCRs (28,000). Expanded TCRs were defined as absent before sensitization and observed at least eight times at the 2-week time point. The public sequencing data were trimmed at Q25 with fastp and processed into clonotypes with MiXCR by TCRdb, which kept only in-frame beta chains. Every distinct CDR3 protein forms one entry, paired with its most common genes and DNA. TCRdb, not the authors, supplied the V and J calls. Across this sample there are around 200,000 distinct CDR3 sequences, with around a quarter seen only once. The top ten clonotypes cover about 2.3% of the sample.

The origin of this receptor is a woman in her thirties or forties with alopecia areata. Some clones in this sample may be carry-over from other donors' samples. The sequence links TRBV6-2 or TRBV6-3 to TRBJ2-3, with the D gene not clear enough to name. The input for sequencing was whole blood, taken in connection with sensitization to the hapten diphenylcyclopropenone (DPC). The bases read TGTGCCAGCAGTTACTCTTATTTTAGCACAGATACGCAGTATTTT. This sequence encodes CASSYSYFSTDTQYF.